The sequence of this TCR beta chain was determined in a study of cytomegalovirus exposure and HLA in healthy donors. The primer mix had 60 Vbeta and 13 Jbeta primers. Libraries were prepared by immunoSEQ multiplex PCR; TCRdb keeps only in-frame clonotypes and omits some of them. Found here are over 90,000 clones, 73% of them singletons; the top ten hold 3.5% to 4.5%. V shed 6 bases and J 0 bases; nucleotides not matched to a gene: 4. The length of the CDR3 is 14 residues. The germline CDR1 and CDR2 sequences are MNHEY and SMNVEV (reference sequence). The chain uses TRBV27 and TRBJ1-1, with TRBD1 matching 7 bases. This clonotype originated in a man aged 40-50 years in good health and CMV-seronegative. Sample: PBMCs. CDR3 residues: CASRGQSMNTEAFF. DNA for the CDR3: TGTGCCAGCAGGGGACAGTCCATGAACACTGAAGCTTTCTTT.